One sample yielded the 19 T cell receptor beta chains listed below, sequenced in a study of T cells in women clearing cervical HPV infection. TCRdb's copy holds only in-frame clones and misses some; the assay was immunoSEQ multiplex PCR. Listed are some 32,000 clones; 3.1% falls within the top ten. Sequencing was performed on blood buffy coat. These receptors all come from a woman aged 18 to 75 with a cervical HPV16 infection that either progressed to CIN3+ or cleared (not recorded which).

Points on this clone: The CDR3 goes on 3 residues after the read ends, and that part is filled in from the germline J gene. The chain couples TRBV5-6 to TRBJ2-2; a weak D match, TRBD1 (5 bases). Germline V gene lookup returns CDR1 SGHDT and CDR2 YYEEEE. The CDR3 consists of 14 residues. The CDR3 bases that were read are TGTGCCAGCAGCTTGGGGACACTTAATTCACCG. Its protein is CASSLGTLNSP. The whole CDR3 protein reads CASSLGTLNSPLFF.

On this clone: The read ends 3 residues shy of where the CDR3 ends; the end is completed using the germline J gene. The chain employs TRBV15 and TRBJ2-5; possibly TRBD2 for D (6 bases). The germline V and J ends were trimmed by 5 bases and 5 bases, with 18 bases remaining between them. The CDR3 has 15 amino acids. From germline, CDR1 is LNHNV and CDR2 YYDKDF (reference sequence). The CDR3: CATSLFGGREETQYF. The CDR3 DNA, read in part, is TGTGCCACCAGCCTGTTCGGGGGACGAGAGGAGACC.

Partial CDR3 DNA: TGTGCCAGTAGTATGGGAGACAGGGACGCAGATACG. The encoded protein is CASSMGDRDADT. The whole CDR3 reads CASSMGDRDADTQYF. The chain links TRBV19 to TRBJ2-3, with 7 bases aligning to TRBD1. Sequencing ends 3 residues short of the CDR3 end; the germline J gene provides the rest. CDR1 is LNHDA, CDR2 SQIVND, per germline (reference sequence). V shed 3 bases, J shed 4 bases, and the junction held 7 bases outside the gene matches. This CDR3 spans 15 amino acids. Full variable domain (outside the CDR3, taken from reference TRBV19 and TRBJ2-3): DGGITQSPKYLFRKEGQNVTLSCEQNLNHDAMYWYRQDPGQGLRLIYYSQIVNDFQKGDIAEGYSVSREKKESFPLTVTSAQKNPTAFYLCASSMGDRDADTQYFGPGTRLTVL.

Concerning this clone: From the germline J gene comes the end of the CDR3, since the read stops 3 residues before it. V and J are TRBV6-1 and TRBJ2-7; D might be TRBD1 (5 bases). Germline CDR1 is MNHNS and CDR2 is SASEGT. This CDR3 comprises 14 residues. V shed 2 bases and J shed 5 bases, with 13 bases lying between them. The DNA read from the CDR3 is TGTGCCAGCAGTGAAAGGGGTGCCAGTAACGAG. As protein: CASSERGASNE. The whole CDR3 protein reads CASSERGASNEQYF.

A word on this clone: From the germline J gene comes the end of the CDR3, since the read stops 3 residues before it. J is TRBJ2-4 and V is TRBV30; D remains ambiguous. CDR1 is GTSNPN and CDR2 is SVGIG in the germline V gene (reference sequence). The CDR3 consists of 11 residues. Partial CDR3 DNA: TGTGCCTGGAGTGCTAACTATGGT. This gives the protein CAWSANYG. The full CDR3 is CAWSANYGQYF.

A word on this clone: The CDR3 goes on 3 residues after the read ends, and that part is filled in from the germline J gene. The rearrangement uses TRBV18 and TRBJ2-1, with D uncertain. Germline CDR1 is KGHSH and CDR2 is LQKENI. CDR3 length equals 15 residues. V gave up 3 bases and J gave up 9 bases, with 18 bases separating them. The CDR3 region is CASSPVVVRLGEQFF. Incomplete CDR3 DNA: TGTGCCAGCTCACCCGTTGTTGTGAGGCTAGGTGAG.

Comments on this clone: The read terminates 3 residues ahead of where the CDR3 ends, so the germline J gene completes it. The V call is TRBV5-8, the J call TRBJ2-2; TRBD1 might be the D (5 bases). There are 14 residues in the CDR3. Trimming left V 6 bases short and J 7 bases short, with 16 bases between. Germline V lookup: CDR1 SGHTS, CDR2 YDEGEE. CDR3 sequence reads: CASTLLGRSGELFF. Incomplete CDR3 DNA: TGTGCCAGCACCCTGCTGGGGCGGAGCGGGGAG.

Comment on this clone: Read coverage stops 3 residues before the CDR3 terminus; the germline J gene supplies the remainder. This chain connects TRBV18 to TRBJ1-4, with D unclear. V was trimmed by 2 bases and J by 1 base, leaving 20 bases between them. Germline CDR1 KGHSH, CDR2 LQKENI. The CDR3 covers 19 residues. CDR3 protein: CASSPSLIGRTRTNEKLFF. The sequenced CDR3 bases are TGTGCCAGCTCACCAAGCTTAATCGGTAGGACTCGAACTAATGAAAAA.

With regard to this clone: Read data end 3 residues before the CDR3 end; the end is taken from the germline J gene. This chain joins TRBV5-4 and TRBJ2-5, with D perhaps matching TRBD2 (5 bases). The CDR3 runs 14 residues. V lost 0 bases to trimming and J lost 3 bases, with 9 bases between them. Germline values: CDR1 SGHNT, CDR2 YYREEE (reference sequence). Incomplete CDR3 DNA: TGTGCCAGCAGCTTGGGCGGACTCAAAGAGACC. Encoded protein: CASSLGGLKET. The full-length CDR3 reads as CASSLGGLKETQYF.

The sequenced part of the CDR3 DNA is TGCGCCAGCAGCTATGCGACAGCTAATTCACCA. Residues: CASSYATANSP. The entire CDR3 protein is CASSYATANSPLFF. V usage is TRBV5-1 and J usage is TRBJ1-4; possible D gene TRBD1, 5 bases. The read falls 3 residues short of the CDR3 end, and the missing part is taken from the germline J gene. This CDR3 has 14 amino acids. CDR1 SGHRS and CDR2 YFSETQ come from the germline V gene.

Comment on this clone: The read ends 3 residues early relative to the CDR3; the germline J gene fills the gap. The chain is built from TRBV5-1 and TRBJ1-2, with D possibly TRBD1 on 5 matching bases. Trimming cost V 3 bases and J 4 bases, with 16 bases left between them. Germline V gives CDR1 SGHRS, CDR2 YFSETQ. This CDR3 is built from 15 residues. The sequenced part of the CDR3 DNA is TGCGCCAGCAGCTACGGCGGGGCGGGGGGCTATGGC. Protein product: CASSYGGAGGYG. The whole CDR3 sequence is CASSYGGAGGYGYTF. Full variable domain (rest looked up from reference TRBV5-1 and TRBJ1-2): KAGVTQTPRYLIKTRGQQVTLSCSPISGHRSVSWYQQTPGQGLQFLFEYFSETQRNKGNFPGRFSGRQFSNSRSEMNVSTLELGDSALYLCASSYGGAGGYGYTFGSGTRLTVV.

Comment on this clone: The read terminates 3 residues ahead of where the CDR3 ends, so the germline J gene completes it. This chain joins TRBV6-1 and TRBJ2-4; 9 nucleotides match TRBD1. The CDR3 has 13 amino acids. J gave up 9 bases and V 3 bases, and 3 bases lay outside the gene matches. CDR1 and CDR2 (germline): MNHNS, SASEGT. Incomplete CDR3 DNA: TGTGCCAGCAGTGACCGACAGGGGGTCATT. Protein sequence: CASSDRQGVI. The entire CDR3 protein is CASSDRQGVIQYF.

A note on this clone: The read ends 3 residues early relative to the CDR3; the germline J gene fills the gap. The rearrangement links TRBV2 to TRBJ1-1, with TRBD1 matching over 7 bases. J gave up 1 base and V 2 bases, and 4 bases lay outside the gene matches. Per the germline V gene, CDR1 is SNHLY and CDR2 is FYNNEI. The CDR3 spans 15 residues. CDR3 residues: CASSELPGGNTEAFF. Partial CDR3 DNA: TGTGCCAGCAGTGAACTGCCAGGGGGGAACACTGAA.

As to this clone: From the germline J gene comes the end of the CDR3, since the read stops 3 residues before it. J is TRBJ2-3 and V is TRBV18; either TRBD1 or TRBD2 may fit D (5 bases each). The CDR3 is made up of 13 amino acids. Germline V gene data show CDR1 as KGHSH and CDR2 as LQKENI. The CDR3 spells CASSPRGLETQYF. CDR3 DNA (partial): TGTGCCAGCTCACCGAGGGGATTGGAGACG.

A remark on this clone: The CDR3 end lies 3 residues beyond the end of the read and is filled in from the germline J gene. The rearrangement links TRBV18 to TRBJ1-1; a weak D match, TRBD1 (5 bases). Germline loops: CDR1 KGHSH, CDR2 LQKENI. CDR3 length: 13 residues. The sequenced part of the CDR3 DNA is TGTGCCAGCTCACCAGGGGGGTTGGAGACA. Its protein is CASSPGGLET. The whole CDR3 region reads CASSPGGLETAFF.

In regard to this clone: The read ends 3 residues early relative to the CDR3; the germline J gene fills the gap. The rearrangement joins TRBV6-1 to TRBJ1-2, with TRBD1 as a possible D gene (6 bases). The CDR3 has 13 amino acids. Germline-derived CDR1 and CDR2 are MNHNS and SASEGT. The CDR3 bases that were read are TGTGCCAGCAGTGAAGCAGCCAGGGGAGGC. Translated: CASSEAARGG. From start to end, the CDR3 is CASSEAARGGYTF.

Worth noting for this clone: The CDR3 end lies 3 residues beyond the end of the read and is filled in from the germline J gene. This chain joins TRBV13 and TRBJ2-7; a weak D match, TRBD2 (6 bases). Trimming stripped 5 bases from V and 4 bases from J, with 9 bases between. In germline, CDR1 is PRHDT, CDR2 FYEKMQ (reference sequence). This CDR3 is 12 amino acids long. The CDR3 reads CASSLGGYEQYF. Incomplete CDR3 DNA: TGTGCCAGCAGCCTGGGGGGTTACGAG.

As to this clone: The read terminates 3 residues before the CDR3 end, so the remaining end is supplied by the germline J gene. This chain uses TRBV7-3 with TRBJ2-3, with D perhaps matching TRBD2 (5 bases). This CDR3 is built from 15 residues. Looked up from germline, CDR1 is SGHTA and CDR2 is FQGTGA. V dropped 4 bases and J dropped 4 bases, with 15 bases sitting between them. CDR3 protein: CASSYGVRGSDTQYF. CDR3 DNA (partial): TGTGCCAGCAGCTACGGGGTCCGTGGGTCAGATACG.

On this clone: The read stops 3 residues short of the end of the CDR3; the missing end is completed from the germline J gene. The V call is TRBV20-1, the J call TRBJ1-4, with D hard to call. V lost 0 bases and J lost 3, with 8 bases in between. The CDR3 has 14 residues. Germline lookup yields CDR1 DFQATT and CDR2 SNEGSKA (reference sequence). The sequenced CDR3 bases are TGCAGTGCTAGAGATAGCGTTGCTAATGAAAAA. It translates to CSARDSVANEK. The whole CDR3 reads CSARDSVANEKLFF.